This T cell receptor (beta chain) emerged from a study of blood T cells in healthy people across ages. Using a J-beta primer mix together with a sample-barcoded 5' primer, a second PCR was run for about 6 to 11 cycles. MiXCR, run by TCRdb on the 5' RACE reads, gives a single entry per CDR3 protein. The sample carries 700,000 to 850,000 distinct CDR3 sequences, 53% recorded once. This clonotype was picked up one time. V was cut by 9 bases and J by 5 bases, with 16 bases left in between. The CDR3 totals 13 residues. Every donor provided 7.5 to 10 milliliters of peripheral blood. This receptor was taken from an elderly man in good health. Sequencing used blood. This sequence joins TRBV12-3 or TRBV12-4 and TRBJ2-5; D gene uncertain. The CDR3 DNA follows: TGTGCCAGGGCTGGACCGTTCTGGGAGACCCAGTACTTC. As protein: CARAGPFWETQYF.